Listed below are T cell receptor beta chains from one sample, sequenced in a study of T cells in Graves' hyperthyroidism and ophthalmopathy. TCRdb recomputed calls from the multiplex PCR reads with MiXCR, one row per CDR3 protein. Of approximately 250,000 distinct CDR3 sequences listed, around 24% are singletons. Sequences were obtained from blood. These receptors were collected from a woman aged 40 to 49 with Graves' ophthalmopathy. The CDR3 runs from the conserved cysteine through the conserved F or W. Fields, in order: J gene, D gene, V gene, clone size, CDR3 DNA, CDR3 protein. D genes are given only for firm matches. Expanded clones are given a class, and other clones once, few, many or no size at all.

J: TRBJ1-2
D: NA
V: TRBV14
size: many
DNA: TGTGCCAGCAGTAAAGACAGGAGTGGCTACACCTTC
CDR3: CASSKDRSGYTF

J: TRBJ2-5
D: NA
V: TRBV2
size: NA
DNA: TGTGCCAGCAGAGAAGACAGGGAGCGGGAGACACAGTACTTC
CDR3: CASREDRERETQYF

J: TRBJ1-5
D: NA
V: TRBV15
size: many
DNA: TGTGCCACCAGCCAGACTTCGGACGGCAATCAGCCCCAGCATTTT
CDR3: CATSQTSDGNQPQHF

J: TRBJ2-5
D: NA
V: TRBV27
size: medium-sized
DNA: TGTGCCAGCGGAGTTTATATGGGGGAAGAGACCCAGTACTTC
CDR3: CASGVYMGEETQYF

J: TRBJ2-7
D: TRBD1
V: TRBV19
size: many
DNA: TGTGCCAGTAGTTATCACTCGACAGGGGAGATCACCTACGAGCAGTACTTC
CDR3: CASSYHSTGEITYEQYF

J: TRBJ2-5
D: NA
V: TRBV20-1
size: many
DNA: TGCAGTGCTAGAGTCTTAAATGCCGAGACCCAGTACTTC
CDR3: CSARVLNAETQYF

J: TRBJ2-2
D: TRBD1
V: TRBV28
size: many
DNA: TGTGCCAGCAGTTTATGGGACAGGGTGGCCGGGGAGCTGTTTTTT
CDR3: CASSLWDRVAGELFF

J: TRBJ2-7
D: TRBD2
V: TRBV28
size: many
DNA: TGTGCCAGCAGCCCGCGAGCGGGAGGGCCCTACGAGCAGTACTTC
CDR3: CASSPRAGGPYEQYF

J: TRBJ1-1
D: NA
V: TRBV10-3
size: NA
DNA: TGTGCCACCGCCCAGACGACTAACACTGAAGCTTTCTTT
CDR3: CATAQTTNTEAFF

J: TRBJ2-7
D: TRBD1
V: TRBV6-1
size: once
DNA: TGTGCCAGCAGTGAACAGGGGGCGGTGGACGAGCAGTACTTC
CDR3: CASSEQGAVDEQYF

J: TRBJ1-1
D: NA
V: TRBV28
size: many
DNA: TGTGCCAGCATCCCCAACTATGGGGGGACTGAAGCTTTCTTT
CDR3: CASIPNYGGTEAFF

J: TRBJ1-1
D: TRBD1
V: TRBV7-9
size: many
DNA: TGTGCCAGCAGCTTAGGGACAGGCACTAAAGCTTTCTTT
CDR3: CASSLGTGTKAFF

J: TRBJ2-5
D: TRBD2
V: TRBV4-2
size: few
DNA: TGTGCCAGCAGCCAAGATCTAGGCGGGAGGCGGGGGGAGACCCAGTACTTC
CDR3: CASSQDLGGRRGETQYF

J: TRBJ2-5
D: NA
V: TRBV5-4
size: NA
DNA: TGTGCCAGCAGCTTGGGACCCACGGGGGAGACCCAGTACTTC
CDR3: CASSLGPTGETQYF

J: TRBJ2-5
D: NA
V: TRBV4-1
size: once
DNA: TGCGCCAGCAGCCAAGAGCTCTCATTGGTCCATGAGACCCAGTACTTC
CDR3: CASSQELSLVHETQYF

J: TRBJ2-4
D: TRBD1
V: TRBV6-5
size: many
DNA: TGTGCCAGCAATAGACAGGGGACGGCGAGGGACATTCAGTACTTC
CDR3: CASNRQGTARDIQYF

J: TRBJ2-7
D: NA
V: TRBV29-1
size: many
DNA: TGCAGCGTTGCTAGAGGGATGGGGTACGAGCAGTACTTC
CDR3: CSVARGMGYEQYF

J: TRBJ2-7
D: NA
V: TRBV5-1
size: many
DNA: TGCGCCAGCAGCCCGGCCCTAGCGACTATCTCCTACGAGCAGTACTTC
CDR3: CASSPALATISYEQYF

J: TRBJ1-2
D: TRBD1
V: TRBV7-3
size: many
DNA: TGTGCCAGCAGCTTAATGGGGGGAGGACAGGGGTATGGCTACACCTTC
CDR3: CASSLMGGGQGYGYTF

J: TRBJ1-1
D: NA
V: TRBV12-3/TRBV12-4
size: few
DNA: TGTGCCAGCTTCCTTCGAGGGAACACTGAAGCTTTCTTT
CDR3: CASFLRGNTEAFF

J: TRBJ1-1
D: NA
V: TRBV4-1
size: many
DNA: TGCGCCAGCAGCCAAGAAGTACTGGCTGAAGCTTTCTTT
CDR3: CASSQEVLAEAFF

J: TRBJ1-1
D: NA
V: TRBV12-3/TRBV12-4
size: NA
DNA: TGTGCCAGCAGTGACCAGAAGGAAGCTTTCTTT
CDR3: CASSDQKEAFF

J: TRBJ1-1
D: NA
V: TRBV30
size: NA
DNA: TGTGCCTGGAGTTTCACTGAAGCTTTCTTT
CDR3: CAWSFTEAFF

J: TRBJ2-6
D: NA
V: TRBV28
size: many
DNA: TGTGCCAGCAGTTCCCCCAGGGACGGGGCCAACGTCCTGACTTTC
CDR3: CASSSPRDGANVLTF

J: TRBJ2-7
D: NA
V: TRBV7-3
size: few
DNA: TGTGCCAGCAGTCCCTCCTCCGTGATGACGGCCTACGAGCAGTCCTTC
CDR3: CASSPSSVMTAYEQSF

J: TRBJ1-1
D: NA
V: TRBV7-2
size: many
DNA: TGTGCCAGCAGCTCGGGACCCGCCACTGAAGCTTTCTTT
CDR3: CASSSGPATEAFF

J: TRBJ2-7
D: NA
V: TRBV28
size: many
DNA: TGTGCCAGCAGTCCGACAGGAGGAGTCACCTACGAGCAGTACTTC
CDR3: CASSPTGGVTYEQYF

J: TRBJ1-1
D: NA
V: TRBV29-1
size: many
DNA: TGCAGCGTTTATCTCCAGAACACTGAAGCTTTCTTT
CDR3: CSVYLQNTEAFF

J: TRBJ2-6
D: NA
V: TRBV14
size: few
DNA: TGTGCCAGCCAATCTGGCTCTGGGGCCAACGTCCTGACTTTC
CDR3: CASQSGSGANVLTF

J: TRBJ2-7
D: TRBD2
V: TRBV2
size: many
DNA: TGTGCCAGCAGTGAACTAGCGGGAGGGCCTGGAGAGCAGTACTTC
CDR3: CASSELAGGPGEQYF